The T cell receptor (beta chain) described here comes from a study of cytomegalovirus exposure and HLA in healthy donors. Study-level information: Within an early data release were about 85 million unique TCRs drawn from HLA-typed donors.

There are 13 residues in the CDR3. The V end lost 5 bases, the J end lost 8 bases, and 15 bases lay between the germline ends. Looked up from germline, CDR1 is PRHDT and CDR2 is FYEKMQ (reference sequence). This clone has only a few counts. Its antigen remains unknown. The study's findings and limits: Trimming of TCR beta V- and J-genes showed a link, identified in a later analysis, to a missense DCLRE1C variant. Previously analyzed data showed that most TCR beta V segments were productive at a frequency of about 90% or about 30%.

The PCR had 60 Vbeta and 13 Jbeta primers. Measured with immunoSEQ multiplex PCR; TCRdb has only the in-frame clones, and not every one. Of 150,000 to 200,000 clones in the sample, approximately 72% are singletons; the top ten hold 7.1%. Sequenced: PBMCs. This receptor was taken from a man in his forties in good health and CMV-seropositive. The chain employs TRBV13 and TRBJ1-1; D remains unclear. CDR3 amino acids: CASSPPGPGEAFF. The CDR3 nucleotides read TGTGCCAGCAGCCCCCCCGGTCCGGGGGAAGCTTTCTTT. The full variable domain, completed using reference TRBV13 and TRBJ1-1, is AAGVIQSPRHLIKEKRETATLKCYPIPRHDTVYWYQQGPGQDPQFLISFYEKMQSDKGSIPDRFSAQQFSDYHSELNMSSLELGDSALYFCASSPPGPGEAFFGQGTRLTVV.